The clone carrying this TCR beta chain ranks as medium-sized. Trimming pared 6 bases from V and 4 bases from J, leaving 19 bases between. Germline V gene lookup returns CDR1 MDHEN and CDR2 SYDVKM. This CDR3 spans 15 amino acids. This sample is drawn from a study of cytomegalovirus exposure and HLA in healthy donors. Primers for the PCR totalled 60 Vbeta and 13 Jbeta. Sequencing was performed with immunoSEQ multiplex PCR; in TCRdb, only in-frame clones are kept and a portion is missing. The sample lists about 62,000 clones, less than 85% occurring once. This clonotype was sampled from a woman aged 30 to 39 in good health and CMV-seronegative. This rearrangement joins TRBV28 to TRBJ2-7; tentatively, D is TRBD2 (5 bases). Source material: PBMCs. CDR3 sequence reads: CASRLGSPTRYEQYF. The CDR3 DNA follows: TGTGCCAGCAGACTAGGATCCCCTACTAGGTACGAGCAGTACTTC.